Listed below are T cell receptor beta chains from one sample, sequenced in a study of T cell repertoires in cytomegalovirus infection. In TCRdb, the reads were re-called with MiXCR into one record per CDR3 protein. The sample yields roughly 250,000 distinct CDR3 sequences, more than 9% seen once. The sequencing sample was made of PBMCs. The receptor set was obtained from a human donor in good health (CMV status not recorded). Some clones in this sample may be carry-over from other donors' samples. Both conserved end residues are part of each CDR3. The D gene is left open where the match is weak. Where a row states a size, it is once, few, many or the class of an expanded clone; other rows omit it.

D	V	size	J	DNA	CDR3
-	TRBV7-2	many	TRBJ1-5	TGTGCCAGCGGATTTAGCAATCAGCCCCAGCATTTT	CASGFSNQPQHF
TRBD1	TRBV6-1	few	TRBJ1-1	TGTGCCAGCAGGGGACAGGGGGTGATGAACACTGAAGCTTTCTTT	CASRGQGVMNTEAFF
-	TRBV7-6	many	TRBJ1-4	TGTGCCAGCAGCTTACGGGGCGCGGTAAATGAAAAACTGTTTTTT	CASSLRGAVNEKLFF
-	TRBV7-2	many	TRBJ2-7	TGTGCCAGCAGCTTAGTATCAAACTACGAGCAGTACTTC	CASSLVSNYEQYF
TRBD1	TRBV14	few	TRBJ1-2	TGTGCCAGCAGCCCCTCTGAGGGGGCGACCTATGGCTACACCTTC	CASSPSEGATYGYTF
-	TRBV7-8	many	TRBJ1-2	TGTGCCAGCAGCCCAGACGGCGGGAGTCACTCTAACTATGGCTACACCTTC	CASSPDGGSHSNYGYTF
-	TRBV24-1	many	TRBJ1-2	TGTGCCACCAGTGATTCGACTGAATATGGCTACACCTTC	CATSDSTEYGYTF
TRBD1	TRBV14	-	TRBJ1-5	TGTGCCAGCAGCCAAGAGGGAAGACAGGGGGCGATGCCCCAGCATTTT	CASSQEGRQGAMPQHF
-	TRBV6-1	-	TRBJ1-6	TGTGCCAGCAGTGCCTCAGGGGACAATTCACCCCTCCACTTT	CASSASGDNSPLHF
-	TRBV7-9	few	TRBJ2-6	TGTGCCAGCAGTCGAGACAGGTTTCTCTCTGGGGCCAACGTCCTGACTTTC	CASSRDRFLSGANVLTF
-	TRBV28	-	TRBJ1-5	TGTGCCAGTCAGTTTACAGGGAGCAATCAGCCCCAGCATTTT	CASQFTGSNQPQHF
-	TRBV20-1	many	TRBJ2-7	TGCAGTGCTATCTCGCGGAGTCCCTACGAGCAGTACTTC	CSAISRSPYEQYF
-	TRBV7-2	many	TRBJ2-7	TGTGCCAGCAGCTGGGCTGCAGGAGCTTCCTACGAGCAGTACTTC	CASSWAAGASYEQYF
TRBD2	TRBV7-2	many	TRBJ2-3	TGTGCCAGCACCCTTAATGGTCCCCTAGCGGGGGCGGTAGGTACGCAGTATTTT	CASTLNGPLAGAVGTQYF
-	TRBV19	-	TRBJ1-1	TGTGCCAGTAGTATTCGAGGGAGAACTGAAGCTTTCTTT	CASSIRGRTEAFF
-	TRBV7-3	many	TRBJ1-1	TGTGCCAGCAGCTTAACCGCAGGGAGCACTGAAGCTTTCTTT	CASSLTAGSTEAFF
-	TRBV29-1	few	TRBJ2-2	TGCAGCGTTAATAGGGTTACCACCGGGGAGCTGTTTTTT	CSVNRVTTGELFF
TRBD1	TRBV20-1	once	TRBJ1-4	TGCAGTGCTAGTCAGGGGGCGAATGAAAAACTGTTTTTT	CSASQGANEKLFF
-	TRBV2	few	TRBJ2-1	TGTGCCAGCAGTCCCCGGGACGTGGGGTTCTTC	CASSPRDVGFF
-	TRBV4-2	-	TRBJ1-3	TGTGCCAGCAGCCAAGTCCAGTTCTCTGGAAACACCATATATTTT	CASSQVQFSGNTIYF
-	TRBV6-1	many	TRBJ1-5	TGTGCCAGCAGTTTGGGGGACGGGGGGAATCAGCCCCAGCATTTT	CASSLGDGGNQPQHF
-	TRBV4-2	many	TRBJ1-4	TGTGCCAGCAGCCAAGATGGGCAGGGCGGAGAAAAACTGTTTTTT	CASSQDGQGGEKLFF
-	TRBV7-2	many	TRBJ1-1	TGTGCCAGCAGCTTAGAGACTCTGTGGGCTGAAGCTTTCTTT	CASSLETLWAEAFF
-	TRBV6-2/TRBV6-3	many	TRBJ2-5	TGTGCCAGCGGCCACAGAAACCAAGAGACCCAGTACTTC	CASGHRNQETQYF
TRBD2	TRBV7-8	many	TRBJ2-2	TGTGCCAGCAGCGCCGGGAGGGTGAACACCGGGGAGCTGTTTTTT	CASSAGRVNTGELFF
-	TRBV11-2	many	TRBJ2-7	TGTGCCAGCAGCACCGGCGCAGGGAAGGTCTGGGAGCAGTACTTC	CASSTGAGKVWEQYF
-	TRBV12-3/TRBV12-4	many	TRBJ1-4	TGTGCCAGCAGTCAGGGACAACATGACGAAAAACTGTTTTTT	CASSQGQHDEKLFF
-	TRBV7-9	many	TRBJ1-1	TGTGCCAGCAGCTTATCCGTCTTGAACACTGAAGCTTTCTTT	CASSLSVLNTEAFF
TRBD1	TRBV7-9	many	TRBJ2-7	TGTGCCAGCAGCTTAGAGGTACGGTTCCGGGACAGGCTCTACGAGCAGTACTTC	CASSLEVRFRDRLYEQYF
-	TRBV7-2	many	TRBJ1-2	TGTGCCAGTAGCGGACAGTTTGCTAACTATGGCTACACCTTC	CASSGQFANYGYTF
-	TRBV19	few	TRBJ1-5	TGTGCCAGTAGAGAGACTAATCAGCCCCAGCATTTT	CASRETNQPQHF
-	TRBV5-1	many	TRBJ1-3	TGCGCCAGCACCCCGGACAGCCATGGAAACACCATATATTTT	CASTPDSHGNTIYF
-	TRBV5-6	-	TRBJ2-7	TGTGCCAGCAGCTCGGACACCCAGATCCACGAGCAGTACTTC	CASSSDTQIHEQYF